This TCR beta chain was identified during a study of blood T cells in healthy people across ages (dated by TCRdb to between 2014 and 2016). In the study overall: In model experiments, roughly one uniquely barcoded TCR beta cDNA molecule per two T cells was captured by template switching. The donors were divided into four age groups: young (average about 15 years), middle-aged (around 41), aged (roughly 66) and long-lived (around 80). Two additional independent replicas of 1 million unique cDNA reads from the same blood draw were analyzed for two donors (one aged 18 to 30 and one aged 80 or older). To avoid experimental bias, donors of different ages were spread randomly across the sequencing lanes. To track age-related changes in TCR beta repertoire diversity, the study relied on deep sequencing normalized with unique cDNA molecular identifiers. Overall study results and their limits: Total diversity estimates from one million sequenced T cells were considered lower bounds and underestimates. Conclusive comparison of naive and antigen-experienced compartments was prevented by the profiling of bulk unsorted PBMCs. Compared with the aged group, the long-lived group had more naive CD4+ T cells, fewer expanded clones and increased TCR diversity, suggesting age selection. Observed TCR beta diversity per million T cells fell roughly linearly with age, and a significant reduction was already apparent by age about 38. Observed TCR beta diversity correlated strongly with the percentage of naive T cells measured by flow cytometry. Because donor CMV infection status was unknown, age-related changes in expanded clonotypes were potentially confounded.

V is pruned by 4 bases and J by 0 bases, leaving 16 bases of the junction without a gene match. The germline V gene encodes CDR1 DFQATT and CDR2 SNEGSKA (reference sequence). Taken from cysteine to phenylalanine, the CDR3 has 18 residues. Only the CDR3 portion is preserved as DNA: 54 bases, with reading frame beginning at the first base. Library method: 5' RACE. The data were produced on an Illumina HiSeq 2500. A second PCR of roughly 7 to 11 cycles was performed with a sample-barcoded 5' primer and a J-beta primer mix. A template-switch 5' adaptor carrying 12 random nucleotides introduced a unique molecular identifier onto each TCR beta cDNA molecule. Each sample yielded at least 3 million CDR3-containing paired-end reads. First-strand cDNA was synthesized from all RNA with the Mint cDNA synthesis kit, primed by a TRBC-specific oligonucleotide. Following uracil-DNA glycosylase treatment, a first 18-cycle PCR with universal primers M1SS and BC2_uni_R was performed on all cDNA. The authors processed their data as follows. Normalization of each sample was performed by random selection of 1 million high-quality reads, each carrying a distinct molecular identifier. Reads with shared molecular identifiers were discarded instead of being binned into consensus sequences. MiTCR, set to a Q25 quality threshold and the strictest error-elimination algorithm, was used for CDR3 identification, clonotype clustering and error correction. A nonparametric unseen species model using Euler transformation provided a lower-bound estimate of total TCR beta diversity. TCRdb reprocessed the public reads (quality trimming at Q25 with fastp, clone calling with MiXCR) and kept in-frame beta chains. All rows with the same CDR3 protein become a single entry with the most common DNA and genes. TCRdb, not the original authors, processed these V and J calls. The sample yields hundreds of thousands of distinct CDR3 sequences; roughly three fifths were counted once. The top ten constitute roughly 26% of the sample.

Comments on this clonotype: It has no known antigen specificity. No base quality values were provided; no much bigger clone lies one nucleotide off.

The roughly 42 donors, aged roughly 6 to 95 years, were systemically healthy Caucasian individuals from Russia. Each donor gave about 9.2 milliliters of peripheral blood, drawn into EDTA-treated Vacutainer tubes. Ficoll-Paque density-gradient centrifugation was used to isolate PBMCs, with at least 7 million per sample. Total RNA, at least 6 micrograms per sample, was extracted from PBMCs with Trizol reagent. For every donor, flow cytometry on a PBMC aliquot measured the percentage of naive CD45RAhigh/CD27high T cells. Input material: blood. The sequence is built from TRBV20-1 and TRBJ2-3; 7 of the junction bases match TRBD2. This receptor was taken from a man aged 40-49 years in good health. CDR3 loop: CSAKSVAGLPFSTDTQYF. The DNA reads TGCAGTGCTAAAAGTGTCGCGGGACTACCCTTTAGCACAGATACGCAGTATTTT.